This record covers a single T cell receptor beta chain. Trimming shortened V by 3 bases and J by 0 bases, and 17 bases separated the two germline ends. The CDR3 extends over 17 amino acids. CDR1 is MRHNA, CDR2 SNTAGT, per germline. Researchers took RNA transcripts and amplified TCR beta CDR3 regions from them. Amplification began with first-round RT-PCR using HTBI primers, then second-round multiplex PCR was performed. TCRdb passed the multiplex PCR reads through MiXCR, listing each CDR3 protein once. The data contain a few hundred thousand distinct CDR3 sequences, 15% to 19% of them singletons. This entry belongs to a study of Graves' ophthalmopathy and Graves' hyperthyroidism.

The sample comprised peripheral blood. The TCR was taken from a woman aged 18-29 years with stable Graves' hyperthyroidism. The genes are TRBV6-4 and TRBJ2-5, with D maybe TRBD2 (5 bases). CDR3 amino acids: CASSEINRGIYQETQYF. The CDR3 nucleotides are TGTGCCAGCAGTGAGATCAACAGAGGGATCTACCAAGAGACCCAGTACTTC.